The next 31 T cell receptor beta chains were all read from a single sample in a study of blood T cell repertoires in COVID-19. Assay used: immunoSEQ multiplex PCR; TCRdb lists only in-frame clones, some missing. The sample has around 200,000 clones; 65% to 85% are singletons. The specimen sequenced was PBMCs or T cells enriched from blood (not recorded which). The receptor set was obtained from a woman aged 25 to 39 who had recovered from COVID-19.

This chain connects TRBV6-5 to TRBJ2-5; TRBD2 might be the D (7 bases). The V and J ends lost 2 bases and 4 bases respectively, with 11 bases between them. The CDR3 totals 14 residues. Germline-derived CDR1 and CDR2 are MNHEY and SVGAGI. CDR3 sequence (DNA): TGTGCCAGCAGTTACCGAGGGGGGGGAGAGACCCAGTACTTC. It codes for CASSYRGGGETQYF.

The V gene is TRBV28, the J gene TRBJ2-1, with 14 bases identical to TRBD2. Germline lookup yields CDR1 MDHEN and CDR2 SYDVKM. The V segment lost 7 bases and the J segment 6 bases; nucleotides outside the gene matches: 5. The CDR3 length is 15 residues. In DNA, the CDR3 is TGTGCCAGCATTCCGGGACTAGCGGGAGTCAATGAGCAGTTCTTC. This translates into CASIPGLAGVNEQFF.

This clone was picked up a small number of times. Other DNA sequences of this sample code for an identical CDR3. This chain joins TRBV28 and TRBJ1-5; 7 bases line up with TRBD1. The CDR3 runs 13 residues. Trimming cost V 6 bases and J 3 bases; bases outside gene matches: 2. The germline CDR1 and CDR2 sequences are MDHEN and SYDVKM. The CDR3 here is CASRDRDNQPQHF. The CDR3 bases are TGTGCCAGCAGAGACAGGGACAATCAGCCCCAGCATTTT.

The CDR3 here is CASSVQGVNTEAFF. In DNA, the CDR3 is TGTGCCAGCAGCGTACAGGGGGTGAACACTGAAGCTTTCTTT. V gene TRBV6-5 combines with J gene TRBJ1-1; TRBD1 aligns across 8 bases. CDR1 and CDR2 from the germline V gene are MNHEY and SVGAGI. V lost 6 bases to trimming and J lost 0 bases; unmatched junction nucleotides: 3. The CDR3 covers 14 residues.

This clone occurred a few times. CDR3: CASSLLGANTGTEAFF. CDR3 DNA sequence: TGTGCCAGCAGCTTATTAGGTGCAAACACAGGTACTGAAGCTTTCTTT. The chain links TRBV7-3 to TRBJ1-1, with D tentatively TRBD1 (5 bases). This CDR3 is built from 16 residues. CDR1 and CDR2 from the germline V gene are SGHTA and FQGTGA. The V end was cut by 2 bases, the J end by 5 bases, with 18 bases between.

The chain uses TRBV28 and TRBJ2-3; D unclear. Germline CDR1 and CDR2: MDHEN and SYDVKM. The CDR3 loop spans 15 amino acids. The V end was cut by 5 bases, the J end by 0 bases, with 12 bases between. The CDR3 spells CASSESADSTDTQYF. CDR3 nucleotide sequence: TGTGCCAGCAGTGAGTCGGCGGATAGCACAGATACGCAGTATTTT.

The rearrangement joins TRBV7-9 to TRBJ1-5, with TRBD1 matching over 12 bases. The germline V gene encodes CDR1 SEHNR and CDR2 FQNEAQ (reference sequence). After removal of 1 base from V and 4 bases from J, the junction contained 2 bases not matched to a gene. The CDR3 has 16 amino acids. CDR3 in DNA: TGTGCCAGCAGCTTAGGGGACAGGGGGCGAAATCAGCCCCAGCATTTT. Translating it yields CASSLGDRGRNQPQHF. Filled out from reference TRBV7-9 and TRBJ1-5, the complete variable domain reads DTGVSQNPRHKITKRGQNVTFRCDPISEHNRLYWYRQTLGQGPEFLTYFQNEAQLEKSRLLSDRFSAERPKGSFSTLEIQRTEQGDSAMYLCASSLGDRGRNQPQHFGDGTRLSIL.

The CDR3 bases are TGTGCCAGCAGTGAAGCGCCTCACCCCCTAGGATTGGTGCTATTAGAGACCCAGTACTTC. Its translation is CASSEAPHPLGLVLLETQYF. The chain couples TRBV2 to TRBJ2-5; no clear D gene. The CDR3 is 20 amino acids. Trimming shortened V by 0 bases and J by 4 bases, and 27 bases separated the two germline ends. Germline-derived CDR1 and CDR2 are SNHLY and FYNNEI.

The chain carries TRBV9 and TRBJ1-1, with a possible D match to TRBD1 (6 bases). V gave up 4 bases and J gave up 4 bases, with 14 bases separating them. CDR3 length: 14 amino acids. Germline assignment: CDR1 SGDLS and CDR2 YYNGEE. The CDR3 bases are TGTGCCAGCAGCTCCAGGGGCGGGGGCACTGAAGCTTTCTTT. It encodes CASSSRGGGTEAFF. Drawing the rest from reference TRBV9 and TRBJ1-1, the complete variable domain is DSGVTQTPKHLITATGQRVTLRCSPRSGDLSVYWYQQSLDQGLQFLIQYYNGEERAKGNILERFSAQQFPDLHSELNLSSLELGDSALYFCASSSRGGGTEAFFGQGTRLTVV.

CDR3 in DNA: TGCGCCAGCAGTCTTGGGACTAGCGGGACCTACAATGAGCAGTTCTTC. It translates to CASSLGTSGTYNEQFF. V gene TRBV5-1 combines with J gene TRBJ2-1, with TRBD2 identical over 13 bases. The length of the CDR3 is 16 residues. With 5 bases clipped from V and 2 bases from J, the junction kept 4 bases outside the gene matches. CDR1 SGHRS and CDR2 YFSETQ come from the germline V gene.

The rearrangement links TRBV9 to TRBJ2-1; weak D call: TRBD2 (5 bases). The CDR3 is 15 amino acids. The V gene lost 2 bases and the J gene lost 5 bases, with 14 bases spanning the gap. Germline V gene lookup returns CDR1 SGDLS and CDR2 YYNGEE. CDR3 nucleotide sequence: TGTGCCAGCAGCGTGTACCAGACGAGGGACAATGAGCAGTTCTTC. Amino acid sequence: CASSVYQTRDNEQFF.

This clone was recorded once. This chain connects TRBV7-3 to TRBJ2-2; TRBD1 agrees at 10 bases. Germline CDR1 SGHTA, CDR2 FQGTGA. The CDR3 is made up of 15 amino acids. Trimming removed 2 bases from V and 6 bases from J; junction bases left unmatched: 3. CDR3 bases: TGTGCCAGCAGCTTAGCGGGACAGGGGTCCGGGGAGCTGTTTTTT. Translating it yields CASSLAGQGSGELFF.

V usage is TRBV7-9 and J usage is TRBJ2-5; 7 bases map to TRBD1. V was pared by 1 base and J by 0 bases, with 8 bases of the junction left unmatched. Germline CDR1 is SEHNR and CDR2 is FQNEAQ (reference sequence). The length of the CDR3 is 17 residues. The CDR3 DNA is TGTGCCAGCAGCTTAGGAGGGCCAGGGGGTTACCAAGAGACCCAGTACTTC. This gives the protein CASSLGGPGGYQETQYF.

This clone was observed once. This chain's CDR3 is CASSSLQGSNSPLHF. CDR3 sequence (DNA): TGTGCCAGCAGCTCCCTACAGGGTTCCAATTCACCCCTCCACTTT. This chain uses TRBV7-6 with TRBJ1-6; possible D gene TRBD1, 6 bases. The CDR3 covers 15 residues. Germline V lookup: CDR1 SGHVS, CDR2 FNYEAQ. V lost 4 bases to trimming and J lost 7 bases, with 14 bases between them. Drawing the rest from reference TRBV7-6 and TRBJ1-6, the complete variable domain is GAGVSQSPRYKVTKRGQDVALRCDPISGHVSLYWYRQALGQGPEFLTYFNYEAQQDKSGLPNDRFSAERPEGSISTLTIQRTEQRDSAMYRCASSSLQGSNSPLHFGNGTRLTVT.

The chain recombines TRBV10-3 with TRBJ2-7; D is unclear. CDR1 and CDR2 from the germline V gene are ENHRY and SYGVKD. The CDR3 totals 11 residues. Trimming took 2 bases from V and 6 from J, leaving 5 bases between them. This CDR3 is CAISEGAEQYV. The CDR3 DNA follows: TGTGCCATCAGTGAGGGAGCCGAGCAGTACGTC.

This rearrangement joins TRBV6-4 to TRBJ1-2, with D perhaps TRBD1 (5 bases). The ends were cut back, 2 bases at V and 6 bases at J, with 10 bases in the middle. The CDR3 consists of 13 residues. The V gene's germline CDR1 is MRHNA and CDR2 SNTAGT. The CDR3 is CASSDPTEDGYTF. The DNA for the CDR3 is TGTGCCAGCAGTGACCCGACAGAGGATGGCTACACCTTC.

The chain combines TRBV9 with TRBJ2-5; D possibly corresponds to TRBD1 (6 bases). The germline V gene encodes CDR1 SGDLS and CDR2 YYNGEE. The CDR3 runs 13 residues. Trimming removed 5 bases at V and 2 bases at J, with 10 bases between. CDR3 in amino acids: CASSLGQQETQYF. CDR3 nucleotide sequence: TGTGCCAGCAGTCTTGGACAGCAAGAGACCCAGTACTTC.

This rearrangement joins TRBV3-1 (or the pseudogene TRBV3-2) to TRBJ2-5, with D possibly being TRBD2 (7 bases). CDR3 length equals 14 residues. CDR1 is LGHDT, CDR2 YNNKEL, per germline (reference sequence). With 5 bases removed from V and 5 bases from J, the gap between germline ends came to 15 bases. CDR3 DNA sequence: TGTGCCAGCAGCTGGGATGGCGGGGGCGAGACCCAGTACTTC. Protein product: CASSWDGGGETQYF.

V is TRBV29-1 and J is TRBJ2-1; a possible D gene is TRBD2 (6 bases). V lost 1 base, J lost 2 bases, and 12 bases lay in between. Germline CDR1 reads SQVTM; CDR2 reads ANQGSEA. The CDR3 has 15 residues. Written as DNA, the CDR3 is TGCAGCGTTGAAGTGGAGACTAGGGCCTACAATGAGCAGTTCTTC. Translating gives CSVEVETRAYNEQFF.

The V call is TRBV28, the J call TRBJ2-3, with 8 bases that match TRBD2. V gave up 5 bases and J gave up 1 base; unmatched junction bases: 14. There are 18 residues in the CDR3. The germline gives CDR1 MDHEN, CDR2 SYDVKM. Here the CDR3 reads CASSRSSRAGDRTDTQYF. CDR3 DNA: TGTGCCAGCAGTCGATCATCACGAGCGGGGGACCGCACAGATACGCAGTATTTT.

This sequence joins TRBV5-6 and TRBJ2-7; 7 bases match TRBD1. CDR1 and CDR2 (germline): SGHDT, YYEEEE. V trimming: 3 bases; J trimming: 3 bases; junction bases outside the gene matches: 15. The CDR3 runs to 17 residues. As DNA, the CDR3 is TGTGCCAGCAGCTGGGCCCGTCCAGGGGGAAGGAACTACGAGCAGTACGTC. This encodes CASSWARPGGRNYEQYV.

The J gene is TRBJ2-7, the V gene TRBV7-9; D is undetermined. The CDR3 totals 13 residues. The germline V gene encodes CDR1 SEHNR and CDR2 FQNEAQ (reference sequence). V lost 8 bases and J 7 bases, leaving 18 bases between the germline ends. CDR3 coding DNA: TGTGCCAGCTCAACAGCCTTAACCCAAGAGCAGTACTTC. It is translated as CASSTALTQEQYF.

The chain uses TRBV6-5 and TRBJ1-2, with 9 bases matching TRBD1. V trimming: 2 bases; J trimming: 7 bases; junction bases outside the gene matches: 8. The germline gives CDR1 MNHEY, CDR2 SVGAGI. This CDR3 region has 15 residues. CDR3 sequence reads: CASSYTQGARFGYTF. CDR3 nucleotides: TGTGCCAGCAGTTACACACAGGGGGCCCGATTTGGCTACACCTTC.

This rearrangement joins TRBV7-8 to TRBJ2-2; 8 bases fit TRBD1. The germline gives CDR1 SGHVS, CDR2 FQNEAQ. J gave up 3 bases and V 7 bases, and 4 bases lay outside the gene matches. The CDR3 totals 14 residues. The CDR3 protein is CASNPTGDTGELFF. CDR3 nucleotide sequence: TGTGCCAGCAACCCGACAGGGGACACCGGGGAGCTGTTTTTT.

V usage is TRBV28 and J usage is TRBJ1-3; TRBD1 aligns across 9 bases. This CDR3 is built from 14 residues. CDR1 and CDR2 (germline): MDHEN, SYDVKM. V was clipped by 6 bases and J by 4 bases; unmatched bases: 4. The CDR3, as DNA: TGTGCCAGCAGCAACAGGGGGCTAGGAAACACCATATATTTT. Amino acid sequence: CASSNRGLGNTIYF. Variable domain in full (rest from reference TRBV28 and TRBJ1-3): DVKVTQSSRYLVKRTGEKVFLECVQDMDHENMFWYRQDPGLGLRLIYFSYDVKMKEKGDIPEGYSVSREKKERFSLILESASTNQTSMYLCASSNRGLGNTIYFGEGSWLTVV.

The V and J genes are TRBV6-5 and TRBJ1-1; 10 nucleotides line up with TRBD1. With V trimmed by 6 bases and J by 2 bases, 3 bases remained unmatched. Germline V lookup: CDR1 MNHEY, CDR2 SVGAGI. This CDR3 region has 14 residues. The CDR3 DNA reads as TGTGCCAGCAGGGGGACAGGGGTCAACACTGAAGCTTTCTTT. Translated, it gives CASRGTGVNTEAFF.

This sequence joins TRBV19 and TRBJ2-5, with 8 bases identical to TRBD1. Germline CDR1 reads LNHDA; CDR2 reads SQIVND (reference sequence). The CDR3 sequence is 14 residues long. Losses at the gene ends were 3 bases for V and 2 bases for J; bases not matched to a gene: 2. The CDR3, as DNA: TGTGCCAGTAGTATTACAGGGGGACAAGAGACCCAGTACTTC. Amino acids: CASSITGGQETQYF. The entire variable domain, with the rest obtained from reference TRBV19 and TRBJ2-5, is as follows: DGGITQSPKYLFRKEGQNVTLSCEQNLNHDAMYWYRQDPGQGLRLIYYSQIVNDFQKGDIAEGYSVSREKKESFPLTVTSAQKNPTAFYLCASSITGGQETQYFGPGTRLLVL.

This chain joins TRBV5-8 and TRBJ1-1; 9 nucleotides agree with TRBD1. CDR1 SGHTS and CDR2 YDEGEE come from the germline V gene. After removal of 2 bases from V and 3 bases from J, the junction contained 14 bases not matched to a gene. This CDR3 contains 18 residues. The CDR3 nucleotides are TGTGCCAGCAGCTTTTTGGGGACAGGGTCGCGGTTGGACACTGAAGCTTTCTTT. This codes for CASSFLGTGSRLDTEAFF.

J is TRBJ2-1 and V is TRBV27; 9 nucleotides match TRBD1. The germline gives CDR1 MNHEY, CDR2 SMNVEV (reference sequence). CDR3 size: 15 residues. After removal of 5 bases from V and 3 bases from J, the junction contained 5 bases not matched to a gene. DNA of the CDR3: TGTGCCAGCAGTCCCGGGACAGGGATCTACAATGAGCAGTTCTTC. The encoded protein is CASSPGTGIYNEQFF.

V gene TRBV7-8 combines with J gene TRBJ2-5; 14 positions agree with TRBD2. V was clipped by 1 base and J by 5 bases; unmatched bases: 12. There are 19 residues in the CDR3. The germline gives CDR1 SGHVS, CDR2 FQNEAQ. The CDR3 is CASSLGLAGGGGFLETQYF. The CDR3 DNA is TGTGCCAGCAGCTTAGGACTAGCGGGAGGGGGGGGTTTTCTGGAGACCCAGTACTTC.

The chain carries TRBV5-8 and TRBJ1-1, with 9 bases fitting TRBD1. Germline lookup yields CDR1 SGHTS and CDR2 YDEGEE. The CDR3 is made up of 14 amino acids. The J segment lost 6 bases and the V segment lost 3 bases, leaving 6 bases of the junction unmatched. CDR3 sequence (DNA): TGTGCCAGCAGCTCGGGACAGGGTGCTGCTGAAGCTTTCTTT. Encoded protein: CASSSGQGAAEAFF. Together with reference TRBV5-8 and TRBJ1-1, the CDR3 gives the full variable domain: EAGVTQSPTHLIKTRGQQATLRCSPISGHTSVYWYQQALGLGLQFLLWYDEGEERNRGNFPPRFSGRQFPNYSSELNVNALELEDSALYLCASSSGQGAAEAFFGQGTRLTVV.